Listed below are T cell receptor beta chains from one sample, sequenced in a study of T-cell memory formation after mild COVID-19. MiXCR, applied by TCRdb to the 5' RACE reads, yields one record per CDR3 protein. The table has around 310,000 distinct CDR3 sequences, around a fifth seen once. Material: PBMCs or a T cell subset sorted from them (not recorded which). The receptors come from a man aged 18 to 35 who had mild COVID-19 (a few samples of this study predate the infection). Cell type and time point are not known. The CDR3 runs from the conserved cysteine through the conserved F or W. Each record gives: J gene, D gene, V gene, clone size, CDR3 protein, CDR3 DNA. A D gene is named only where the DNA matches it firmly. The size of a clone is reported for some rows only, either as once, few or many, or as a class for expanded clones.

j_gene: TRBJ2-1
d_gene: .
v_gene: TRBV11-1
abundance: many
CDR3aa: CASSRPPRWVRSYNEQFF
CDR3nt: TGTGCCAGCAGCCGCCCCCCCCGCTGGGTAAGATCCTACAATGAGCAGTTCTTC

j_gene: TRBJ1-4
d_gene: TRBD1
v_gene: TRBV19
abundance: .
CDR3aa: CASSIAIGQADVSF
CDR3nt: TGTGCCAGTAGTATCGCCATCGGACAGGCCGATGTCTCTTTT

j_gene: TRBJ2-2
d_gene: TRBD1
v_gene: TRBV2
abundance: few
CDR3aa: CASRGDRGRSNTGELFF
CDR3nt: TGTGCCAGCAGGGGGGACAGGGGGCGGTCGAACACCGGGGAGCTGTTTTTT

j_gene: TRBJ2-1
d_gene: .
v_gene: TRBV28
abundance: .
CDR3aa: CASSFRQNYNEQFF
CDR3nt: TGTGCCAGCAGTTTTCGGCAGAATTACAATGAGCAGTTCTTC

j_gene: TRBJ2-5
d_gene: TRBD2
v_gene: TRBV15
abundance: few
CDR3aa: CATSKGLGPVGTQYF
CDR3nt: TGTGCCACCAGCAAAGGACTAGGGCCCGTAGGGACCCAGTACTTC

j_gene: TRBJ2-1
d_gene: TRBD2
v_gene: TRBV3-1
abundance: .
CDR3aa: CASSQGRTSGSYNEQFF
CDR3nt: TGTGCCAGCAGCCAAGGTCGGACTAGCGGGAGCTACAATGAGCAGTTCTTC

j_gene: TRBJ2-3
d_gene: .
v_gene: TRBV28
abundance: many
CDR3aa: CASRSVTDTQYF
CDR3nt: TGTGCCAGCAGATCCGTGACAGATACGCAGTATTTT

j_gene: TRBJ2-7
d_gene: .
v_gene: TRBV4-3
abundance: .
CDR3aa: CASSQDLIGRTGSYEQYF
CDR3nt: TGCGCCAGCAGCCAAGACCTGATAGGGAGGACTGGCTCCTACGAGCAGTACTTC

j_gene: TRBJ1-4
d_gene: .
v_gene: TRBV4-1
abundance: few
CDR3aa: CASSQAGEEKLFF
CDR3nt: TGCGCCAGCAGCCAAGCAGGGGAGGAAAAACTGTTTTTT

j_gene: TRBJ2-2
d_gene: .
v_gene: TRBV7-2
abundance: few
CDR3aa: CASSFQPAATGELFF
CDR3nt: TGTGCCAGCAGCTTTCAGCCGGCCGCGACCGGGGAGCTGTTTTTT

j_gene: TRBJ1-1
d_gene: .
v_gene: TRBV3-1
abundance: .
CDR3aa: CASSHLTEAFF
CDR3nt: TGTGCCAGCAGCCATCTAACTGAAGCTTTCTTT

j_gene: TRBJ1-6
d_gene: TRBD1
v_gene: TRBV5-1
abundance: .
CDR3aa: CASSLDVGTGGKDLHF
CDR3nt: TGCGCCAGCAGCTTGGACGTCGGGACAGGGGGCAAGGACCTCCACTTT

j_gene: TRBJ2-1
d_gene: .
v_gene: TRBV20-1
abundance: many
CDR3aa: CSARRQGNEQFF
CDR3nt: TGCAGTGCTAGAAGGCAAGGCAATGAGCAGTTCTTC

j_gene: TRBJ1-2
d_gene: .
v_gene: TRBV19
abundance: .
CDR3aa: CASSIGQGYGYTF
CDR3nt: TGTGCCAGTAGTATTGGCCAGGGTTATGGCTACACCTTC

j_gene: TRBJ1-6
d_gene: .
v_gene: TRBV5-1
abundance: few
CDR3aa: CASSLGSSSYNSPLHF
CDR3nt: TGCGCCAGCAGCTTGGGCAGCAGCTCCTATAATTCACCCCTCCACTTT

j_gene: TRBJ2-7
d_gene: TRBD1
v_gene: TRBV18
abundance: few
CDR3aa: CASSPGQGLEQYF
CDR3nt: TGTGCCAGCTCACCGGGACAGGGCCTCGAGCAGTACTTC

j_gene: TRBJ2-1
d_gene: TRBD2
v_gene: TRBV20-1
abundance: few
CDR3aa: CSASSGVLMEQFF
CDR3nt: TGCAGTGCTAGTAGCGGGGTGCTCATGGAGCAGTTCTTC

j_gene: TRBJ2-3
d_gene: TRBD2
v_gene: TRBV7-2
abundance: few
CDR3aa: CASSPPTSIPDTQYF
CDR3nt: TGTGCCAGCAGCCCACCGACTAGCATCCCAGATACGCAGTATTTT

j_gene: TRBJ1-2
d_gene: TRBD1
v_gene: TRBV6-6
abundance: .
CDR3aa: CASSPGQGQGYTF
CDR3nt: TGTGCCAGCAGCCCCGGACAGGGTCAGGGCTACACCTTC

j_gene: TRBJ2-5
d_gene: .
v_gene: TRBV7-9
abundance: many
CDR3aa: CASSPTPGPAGETQYF
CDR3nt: TGTGCCAGCAGTCCAACCCCTGGGCCGGCGGGAGAGACCCAGTACTTC

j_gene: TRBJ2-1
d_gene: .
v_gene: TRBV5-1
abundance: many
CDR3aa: CASSFRGSEQFF
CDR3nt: TGCGCCAGCAGCTTCAGGGGCTCTGAGCAGTTCTTC

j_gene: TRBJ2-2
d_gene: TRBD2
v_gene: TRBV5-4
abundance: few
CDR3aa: CASSSGGSGNTGELFF
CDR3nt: TGTGCCAGCAGCTCGGGAGGTAGCGGAAACACCGGGGAGCTGTTTTTT

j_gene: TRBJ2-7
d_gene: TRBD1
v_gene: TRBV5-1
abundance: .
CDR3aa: CASRSLTGGTYEQYF
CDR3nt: TGCGCCAGCAGATCCCTCACAGGGGGCACCTACGAGCAGTACTTC

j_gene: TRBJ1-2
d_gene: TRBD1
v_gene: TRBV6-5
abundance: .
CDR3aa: CASSGTGLREGYTF
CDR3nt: TGTGCCAGCAGCGGGACAGGGCTCAGAGAGGGCTACACCTTC

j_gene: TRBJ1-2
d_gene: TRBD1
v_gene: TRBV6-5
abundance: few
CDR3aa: CASSKGQGMGYGYTF
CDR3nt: TGTGCCAGCAGCAAGGGACAGGGGATGGGCTATGGCTACACCTTC

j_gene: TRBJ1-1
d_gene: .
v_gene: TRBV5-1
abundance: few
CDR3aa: CASRGSENTEAFF
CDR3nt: TGCGCCAGCAGGGGGTCCGAGAACACTGAAGCTTTCTTT

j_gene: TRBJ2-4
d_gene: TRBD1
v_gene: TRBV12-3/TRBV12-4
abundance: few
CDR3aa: CASSRDSKNIQYF
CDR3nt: TGTGCCAGCAGCCGGGACAGCAAAAACATTCAGTACTTC

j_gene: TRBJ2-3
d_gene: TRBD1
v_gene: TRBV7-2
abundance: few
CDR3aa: CASNLGTASTDTQYF
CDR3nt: TGTGCCAGCAACCTCGGGACAGCGAGCACAGATACGCAGTATTTT

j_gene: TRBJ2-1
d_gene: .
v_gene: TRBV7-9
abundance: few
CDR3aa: CASSPGTGFYLEQFF
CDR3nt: TGTGCCAGCAGCCCCGGGACGGGCTTCTACCTGGAGCAGTTCTTC

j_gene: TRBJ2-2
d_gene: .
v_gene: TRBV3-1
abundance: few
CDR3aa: CASSQATGNTGELFF
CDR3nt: TGTGCCAGCAGCCAGGCCACTGGGAACACCGGGGAGCTGTTTTTT

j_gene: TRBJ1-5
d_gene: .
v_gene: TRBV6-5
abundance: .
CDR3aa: CASSYSHRDNQPQHF
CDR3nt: TGTGCCAGCAGTTACTCGCACAGGGACAATCAGCCCCAACATTTT

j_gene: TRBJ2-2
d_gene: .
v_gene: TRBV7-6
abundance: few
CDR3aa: CASSFGQTTGELFF
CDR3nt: TGTGCCAGCAGCTTCGGGCAGACCACCGGGGAGCTGTTTTTT

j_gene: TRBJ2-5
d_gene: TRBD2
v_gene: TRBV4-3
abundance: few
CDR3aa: CASSQDLSFGGTEETQYF
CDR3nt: TGCGCCAGCAGCCAAGATCTATCGTTCGGGGGGACGGAGGAGACCCAGTACTTC

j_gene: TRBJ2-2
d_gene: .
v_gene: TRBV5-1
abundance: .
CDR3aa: CASSLKGGAGELFF
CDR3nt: TGCGCCAGCAGCTTGAAGGGCGGGGCCGGGGAGCTGTTTTTT

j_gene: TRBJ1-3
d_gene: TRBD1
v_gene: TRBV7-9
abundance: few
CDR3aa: CASTRGAPSGNTIYF
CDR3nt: TGTGCCAGCACCAGGGGGGCCCCCTCCGGAAACACCATATATTTT

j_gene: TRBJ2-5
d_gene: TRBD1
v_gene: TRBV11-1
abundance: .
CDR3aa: CASSSAQGAKETQYF
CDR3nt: TGTGCCAGCAGCTCGGCACAGGGGGCTAAAGAGACCCAGTACTTC

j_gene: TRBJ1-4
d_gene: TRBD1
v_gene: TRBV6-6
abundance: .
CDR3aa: CASSSGQVPEKLFF
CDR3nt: TGTGCCAGCAGTTCTGGACAGGTGCCTGAAAAACTGTTTTTT